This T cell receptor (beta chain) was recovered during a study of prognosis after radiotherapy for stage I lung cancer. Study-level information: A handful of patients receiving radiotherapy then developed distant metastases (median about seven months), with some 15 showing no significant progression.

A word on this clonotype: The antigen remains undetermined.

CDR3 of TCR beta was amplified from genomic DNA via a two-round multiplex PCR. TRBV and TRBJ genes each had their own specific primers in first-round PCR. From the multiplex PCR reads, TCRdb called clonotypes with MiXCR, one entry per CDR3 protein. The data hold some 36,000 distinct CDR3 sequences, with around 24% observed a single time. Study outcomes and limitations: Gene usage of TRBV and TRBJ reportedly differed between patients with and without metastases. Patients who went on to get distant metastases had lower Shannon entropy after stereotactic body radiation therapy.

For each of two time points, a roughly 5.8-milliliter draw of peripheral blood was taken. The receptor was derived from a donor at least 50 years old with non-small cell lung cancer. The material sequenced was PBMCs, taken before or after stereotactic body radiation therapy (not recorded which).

The CDR3 here is CASTPDKNTGELFF. As DNA, the CDR3 is TGTGCCAGCACCCCCGACAAGAACACCGGGGAGCTGTTTTTT. The chain joins TRBV6-2 or TRBV6-3 to TRBJ2-2; D gene uncertain. Trimming shortened V by 7 bases and J by 1 base, and 10 bases separated the two germline ends. Germline V gene data show CDR1 as MNHEY and CDR2 as SVGEGT. CDR3 size: 14 residues.